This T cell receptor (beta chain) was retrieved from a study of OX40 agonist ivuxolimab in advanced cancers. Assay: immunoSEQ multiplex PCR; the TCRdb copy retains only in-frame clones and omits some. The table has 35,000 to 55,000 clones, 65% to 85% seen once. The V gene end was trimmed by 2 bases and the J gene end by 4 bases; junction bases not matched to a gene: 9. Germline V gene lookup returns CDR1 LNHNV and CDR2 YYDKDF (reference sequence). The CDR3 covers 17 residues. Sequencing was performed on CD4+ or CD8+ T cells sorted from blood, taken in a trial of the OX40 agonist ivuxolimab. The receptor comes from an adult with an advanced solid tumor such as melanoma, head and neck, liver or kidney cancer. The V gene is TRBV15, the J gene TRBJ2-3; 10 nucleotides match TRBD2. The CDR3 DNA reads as TGTGCCACCAGCAGAAATCAAGCGGGAGGGCCTGCAGATACGCAGTATTTT. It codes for CATSRNQAGGPADTQYF.